This TCR beta chain stems from a study of regulatory T cells in long-lasting Graves disease (dated by TCRdb to the early 2020s). Notes on the research overall: To count as having persistent Graves' disease, a patient had to have received antithyroid drug treatment for over 5 years with TSH receptor autoantibodies remaining persistently positive. This study used TCR sequencing and RNA sequencing of peripheral blood to compare persistent Graves' disease patients against newly diagnosed Graves' disease patients. The study was conducted in China and was registered as a clinical trial. A total of about 33 samples underwent TCR sequencing, from about 13 patients with persistent Graves' disease and approximately 20 patients with newly diagnosed Graves' disease. In the clinical cohort, patients with persistent Graves' disease had used antithyroid drugs for an average of around ten years. What the authors observed across the whole study: More public clonotypes were shared among persistent patients (more than 2,500) than among newly diagnosed patients (over 900). The study examined only peripheral blood because the primary lesion, thyroid tissue, could not be accessed. Persistent disease showed preferential use of TRBV28, TRBJ1-2 and TRBJ2-5, whereas newly diagnosed disease favored TRBV20-1 and TRBJ2-1. The small sample size was acknowledged by the authors as a limitation that may reduce accuracy. Lower TCR Shannon entropy and fewer highly expanded clones were observed in persistent Graves' disease patients than in newly diagnosed patients, which suggested clonal expansion. Only the TCR beta chain was sequenced and analyzed.

What this sample's time point label stands for: persistent/refractory GD, antithyroid drugs over 5 years with positive TRAb. For both TCR sequencing and RNA sequencing, RNA was extracted from PBMCs in TRIzol. Graves' disease was diagnosed according to American Thyroid Association guidelines. Recruitment of patients was carried out at an endocrinology department in Xi'an, China. From each patient, about 8.9 milliliters of peripheral blood was collected into an EDTA anticoagulant tube. Ficoll Paque Plus density gradient separation was used to isolate PBMCs, and no additional T cell sorting was done. RNA quality was checked with an Agilent 2100 Bioanalyzer and agarose gel, and concentration with a NanoDrop 2000. Counted from cysteine to phenylalanine, this CDR3 has 13 amino acids. Just CDR3 DNA is preserved here, 39 bases in frame from base 1. Reading the germline V gene (reference sequence) gives CDR1 LNHNV and CDR2 YYDKDF. For this chain, trimming is 5 bases at the V end and 7 bases at the J end, and the number of junction bases without a gene match is 7.

Libraries were made using multiplex PCR. Data came from an Illumina HiSeq 4000. TCR beta libraries were built with iRepertoire HTBI primers and Arm-PCR amplification of CDR3 regions. PCR products were gel purified before sequencing. Processing in the source paper ran as follows. A total of around 59 TRBV and some 13 TRBJ segments were identified across samples and were used for gene usage analysis of CDR3 amino acid clonotypes. COPE and FqMerger were used to merge the filtered high-quality paired reads into contigs. BLAST was used to align contigs to IMGT TRBV, TRBD and TRBJ reference genes, and CDR3 was defined according to IMGT. Clonotypes above 0.1% frequency were classified as highly expanded clones. Repertoire diversity was measured by Shannon entropy, and V-J evenness by the Gini coefficient. A clonotype was considered public if more than one individual shared it. TCRdb reworked the public reads: Q25 trimming with fastp, MiXCR clone assembly, productive beta chains retained. A single entry per CDR3 protein holds the most common genes and DNA from its merged rows. The V and J calls, along with clone size, are taken from TCRdb and not from the paper's own processing. The sample profile shows about 430,000 distinct CDR3 sequences; roughly a fifth of them were found once. Roughly an eighth of the sample is held by the ten biggest clonotypes.

As to this clonotype: This clone's antigen is unknown. No clone much larger than this one lies a single base away; base qualities are absent.

In this chain, TRBV15 is recombined with TRBJ1-1; a stretch of 7 junction bases matches TRBD1. Sample: peripheral blood mononuclear cells (PBMCs), taken when the disease was refractory, from a patient treated with antithyroid drugs. This sequence was found in a female donor with Graves disease. This receptor carries the CDR3 CATSVGRGFEAFF. The DNA reads TGTGCCACCAGCGTCGGCAGGGGGTTTGAAGCTTTCTTT.